This is a list of T cell receptor beta chains from one sample in a study of CD8 T cells in Susac syndrome. TCRdb ran MiXCR on the immunoSEQ multiplex PCR reads and lists one entry per CDR3 protein. The repertoire holds about 300,000 distinct CDR3 sequences, 89% seen once, with less than 0.2% in the top ten. Sequenced material: CD8+ T cells from PBMCs. These receptors were obtained from a human donor with multiple sclerosis. Both conserved end residues are part of each CDR3. The order of the fields is J gene, clone size, V gene, D gene, CDR3 protein, CDR3 DNA. D genes are given only for firm matches. Rows give clone size only sometimes, using once, few, many, or a class for an expanded clone.

>TRBJ2-1|.|TRBV5-1|.
CASSQGLARGKREQFF
TGCGCCAGCAGCCAGGGACTGGCTAGGGGTAAGAGGGAGCAGTTCTTC
>TRBJ1-1|.|TRBV30|.
CAWSVPTDEAFF
TGTGCCTGGAGTGTACCGACCGATGAAGCTTTCTTT
>TRBJ2-3|.|TRBV6-2/TRBV6-3|.
CASRPGPDTQYF
TGTGCCAGCAGACCCGGGCCAGATACGCAGTATTTT
>TRBJ1-1|.|TRBV4-3|.
CASSQDSVGSNTEAFF
TGCGCCAGCAGCCAAGACTCTGTAGGGTCGAACACTGAAGCTTTCTTT
>TRBJ1-2|.|TRBV28|.
CASSHLEPYTF
TGTGCCAGCAGTCACTTAGAACCCTACACCTTC
>TRBJ2-7|.|TRBV27|.
CASRRKSGQLSYEQYF
TGTGCCAGCAGGCGCAAATCGGGACAACTTTCCTACGAGCAGTACTTC
>TRBJ2-7|few|TRBV24-1|TRBD1
CATSDTGTEGEQYF
TGTGCCACCAGTGACACCGGGACAGAGGGCGAGCAGTACTTC
>TRBJ2-1|.|TRBV12-3/TRBV12-4|.
CASSLDPSYNEQFF
TGTGCCAGCAGTTTAGACCCTAGCTACAATGAGCAGTTCTTC
>TRBJ2-7|.|TRBV9|.
CASSVGGTPRTSYEQYF
TGTGCCAGCAGCGTAGGCGGGACACCCCGGACCTCATACGAGCAGTACTTC
>TRBJ2-5|.|TRBV4-3|.
CASSQDTSFYETQYF
TGCGCCAGCAGCCAAGATACTAGCTTTTATGAGACCCAGTACTTC
>TRBJ2-3|.|TRBV20-1|.
CSARDFRTIVSDTQYF
TGCAGTGCTAGAGATTTCAGGACTATTGTCTCAGATACGCAGTATTTT
>TRBJ2-3|.|TRBV20-1|.
CSASGVGDTQYF
TGCAGTGCTAGTGGTGTGGGTGATACGCAGTATTTT
>TRBJ1-1|.|TRBV6-4|.
CASSEWDNTEAFF
TGTGCCAGCAGTGAATGGGATAACACTGAAGCTTTCTTT
>TRBJ1-2|.|TRBV15|.
CATSRDRLAEANYGYTF
TGTGCCACCAGCAGAGATAGGCTGGCAGAAGCTAACTATGGCTACACCTTC
>TRBJ1-1|.|TRBV15|.
CATSPKLRGRRNTEAFF
TGTGCCACCAGTCCGAAGTTGCGGGGGCGAAGGAACACTGAAGCTTTCTTT
>TRBJ2-7|.|TRBV2|TRBD2
CASILVLAGPPYEQYF
TGTGCCAGCATTCTAGTTCTAGCGGGACCTCCCTACGAGCAGTACTTC
>TRBJ1-1|.|TRBV28|.
CASSFLVNNMNTEAFF
TGTGCCAGCAGTTTTCTAGTTAACAACATGAACACTGAAGCTTTCTTT
>TRBJ2-1|few|TRBV6-6|.
CASSPDSPTYNEQFF
TGTGCCAGCAGTCCGGACAGTCCAACCTACAATGAGCAGTTCTTC
>TRBJ2-5|.|TRBV7-3|TRBD1
CASSSRQGGQETQYF
TGTGCCAGCAGCTCTAGACAGGGGGGCCAAGAGACCCAGTACTTC
>TRBJ1-2|.|TRBV2|.
CASSEDTGSYGYTF
TGTGCCAGCAGTGAAGATACAGGGAGCTATGGCTACACCTTC
>TRBJ1-1|once|TRBV5-1|.
CASTPGPRDTEAFF
TGCGCCAGCACCCCGGGCCCGAGGGACACTGAAGCTTTCTTT
>TRBJ2-1|.|TRBV7-9|.
CASSLPTARGEQFF
TGTGCCAGCAGCTTACCGACAGCCCGGGGGGAGCAGTTCTTC
>TRBJ2-7|.|TRBV29-1|TRBD2
CSVEDRGLAGPYEQYF
TGCAGCGTTGAAGATCGGGGACTAGCGGGACCCTACGAGCAGTACTTC
>TRBJ2-1|.|TRBV7-3|.
CASSWEEHNEQFF
TGTGCCAGCAGCTGGGAGGAACACAATGAGCAGTTCTTC
>TRBJ2-6|.|TRBV4-3|TRBD1
CASSQEGGLGSGANVLTF
TGCGCCAGCAGCCAGGAAGGGGGCCTGGGCTCTGGGGCCAACGTCCTGACTTTC
>TRBJ2-2|.|TRBV7-2|.
CASIGRGTHTGELFF
TGTGCCAGCATAGGAAGAGGGACGCACACCGGGGAGCTGTTTTTT
>TRBJ1-1|.|TRBV19|TRBD1
CATRTGALTEAFF
TGTGCCACCAGGACAGGGGCCCTCACTGAAGCTTTCTTT
>TRBJ2-7|.|TRBV5-4|TRBD1
CASSHRDRPYEQYF
TGTGCCAGCAGTCACCGGGACAGACCCTACGAGCAGTACTTC
>TRBJ2-1|.|TRBV12-5|TRBD1
CASGWDSYNEQFF
TGTGCTAGTGGTTGGGACAGTTACAATGAGCAGTTCTTC
>TRBJ2-1|.|TRBV6-2/TRBV6-3|TRBD2
CASALLGGGYNEQFF
TGTGCCAGCGCTTTACTAGGCGGGGGGTACAATGAGCAGTTCTTC
>TRBJ2-7|.|TRBV16|.
CASSQHPGYEQYF
TGTGCCAGCAGCCAACATCCTGGCTACGAGCAGTACTTC
>TRBJ2-7|.|TRBV4-2|TRBD1
CASSQGTGHEQYF
TGTGCCAGCAGCCAGGGGACAGGGCACGAGCAGTACTTC
>TRBJ2-2|.|TRBV9|.
CASSVGLSTGELFF
TGTGCCAGCAGCGTAGGGCTTAGCACCGGGGAGCTGTTTTTT
>TRBJ2-7|.|TRBV6-6|.
CASSYSVSVEQYF
TGTGCCAGCAGTTACTCTGTCAGCGTCGAGCAGTACTTC
>TRBJ2-5|.|TRBV29-1|TRBD1
CSVFGGSDRGLRLETQYF
TGCAGCGTTTTTGGGGGCAGTGACAGGGGATTGAGGCTGGAGACCCAGTACTTC
>TRBJ2-1|.|TRBV28|TRBD2
CASSRLAGGLIEQFF
TGTGCCAGCAGTCGACTAGCGGGGGGGCTAATCGAGCAGTTCTTC
>TRBJ2-7|.|TRBV7-3|TRBD2
CASRGESQYEQYF
TGTGCCAGCCGGGGGGAATCCCAGTACGAGCAGTACTTC